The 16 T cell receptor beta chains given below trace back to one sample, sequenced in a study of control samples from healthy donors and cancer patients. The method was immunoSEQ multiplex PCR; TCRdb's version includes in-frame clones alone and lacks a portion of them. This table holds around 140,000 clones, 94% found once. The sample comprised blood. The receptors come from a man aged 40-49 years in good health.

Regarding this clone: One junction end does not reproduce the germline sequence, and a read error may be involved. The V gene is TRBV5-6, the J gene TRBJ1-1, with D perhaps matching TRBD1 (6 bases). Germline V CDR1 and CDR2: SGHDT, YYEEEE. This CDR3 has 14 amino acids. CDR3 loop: CARSLGGGATEAFF. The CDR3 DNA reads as TGTGCCCGCAGCTTGGGCGGGGGGGCCACTGAAGCTTTCTTT.

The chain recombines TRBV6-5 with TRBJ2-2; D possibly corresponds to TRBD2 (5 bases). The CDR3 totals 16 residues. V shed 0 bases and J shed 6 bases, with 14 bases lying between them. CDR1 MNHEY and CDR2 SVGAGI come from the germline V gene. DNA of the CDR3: TGTGCCAGCAGTTACTCGAGGGCTGGCGAATCCGGGGAGCTGTTTTTT. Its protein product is CASSYSRAGESGELFF.

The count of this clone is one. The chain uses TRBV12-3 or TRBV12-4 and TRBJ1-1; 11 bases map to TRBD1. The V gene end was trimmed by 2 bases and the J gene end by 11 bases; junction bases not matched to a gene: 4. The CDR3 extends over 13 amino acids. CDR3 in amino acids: CASSLMGQGVAFF. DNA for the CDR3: TGTGCCAGCAGTTTAATGGGACAGGGGGTTGCTTTCTTT.

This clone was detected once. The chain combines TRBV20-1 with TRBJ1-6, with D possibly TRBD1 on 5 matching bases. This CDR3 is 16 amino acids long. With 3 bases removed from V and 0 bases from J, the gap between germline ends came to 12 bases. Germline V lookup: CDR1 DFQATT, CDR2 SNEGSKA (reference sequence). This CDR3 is CSASMGQSSYNSPLHF. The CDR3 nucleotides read TGCAGTGCTAGTATGGGGCAGAGCTCCTATAATTCACCCCTCCACTTT.

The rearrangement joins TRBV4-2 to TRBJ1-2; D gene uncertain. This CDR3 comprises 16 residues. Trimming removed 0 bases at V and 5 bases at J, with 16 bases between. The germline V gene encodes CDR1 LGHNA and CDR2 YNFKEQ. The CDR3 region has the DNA TGTGCCAGCAGCCAAGAAACTGGGGTGGTTTGGTATGGCTACACCTTC. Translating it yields CASSQETGVVWYGYTF.

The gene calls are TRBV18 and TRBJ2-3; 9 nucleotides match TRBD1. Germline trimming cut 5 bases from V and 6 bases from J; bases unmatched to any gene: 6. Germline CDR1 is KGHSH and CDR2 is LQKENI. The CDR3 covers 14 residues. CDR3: CASSSDRGGDTQYF. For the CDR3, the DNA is TGTGCCAGCTCATCGGACAGGGGTGGCGATACGCAGTATTTT.

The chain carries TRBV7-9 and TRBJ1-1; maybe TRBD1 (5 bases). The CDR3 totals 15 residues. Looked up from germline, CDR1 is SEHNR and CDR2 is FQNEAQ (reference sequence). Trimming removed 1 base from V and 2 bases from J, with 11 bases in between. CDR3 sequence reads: CASSLGVTENTEAFF. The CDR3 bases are TGTGCCAGCAGCTTAGGGGTGACAGAAAACACTGAAGCTTTCTTT.

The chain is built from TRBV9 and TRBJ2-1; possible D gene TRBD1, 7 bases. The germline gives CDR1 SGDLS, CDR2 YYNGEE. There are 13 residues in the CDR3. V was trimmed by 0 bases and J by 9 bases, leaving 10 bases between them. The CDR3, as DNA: TGTGCCAGCAGCGTAGGGGGGGACAGTGAGCAGTTCTTC. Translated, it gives CASSVGGDSEQFF.

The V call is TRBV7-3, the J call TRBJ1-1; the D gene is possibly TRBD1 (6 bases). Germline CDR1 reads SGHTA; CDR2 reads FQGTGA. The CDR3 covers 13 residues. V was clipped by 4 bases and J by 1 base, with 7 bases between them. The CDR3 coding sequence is TGTGCCAGCAGCTCGGGGGCGAACACTGAAGCTTTCTTT. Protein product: CASSSGANTEAFF.

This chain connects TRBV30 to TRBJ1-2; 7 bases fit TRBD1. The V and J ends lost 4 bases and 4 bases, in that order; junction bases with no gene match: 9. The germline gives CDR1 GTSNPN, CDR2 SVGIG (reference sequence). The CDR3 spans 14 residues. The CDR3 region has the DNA TGTGCCTGGAATACAGGGGATCTTGTCTATGGCTACACCTTC. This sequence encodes CAWNTGDLVYGYTF. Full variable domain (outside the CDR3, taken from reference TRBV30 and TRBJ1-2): SQTIHQWPATLVQPVGSPLSLECTVEGTSNPNLYWYRQAAGRGLQLLFYSVGIGQISSEVPQNLSASRPQDRQFILSSKKLLLSDSGFYLCAWNTGDLVYGYTFGSGTRLTVV.

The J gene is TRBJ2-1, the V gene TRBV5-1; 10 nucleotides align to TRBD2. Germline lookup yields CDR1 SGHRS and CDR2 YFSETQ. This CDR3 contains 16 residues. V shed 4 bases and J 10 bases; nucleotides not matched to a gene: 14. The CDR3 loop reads CASSEQTSGSGGEQFF. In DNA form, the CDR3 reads TGCGCCAGCAGCGAACAGACTAGCGGGTCTGGGGGAGAGCAGTTCTTC. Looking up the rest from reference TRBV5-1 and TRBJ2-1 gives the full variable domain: KAGVTQTPRYLIKTRGQQVTLSCSPISGHRSVSWYQQTPGQGLQFLFEYFSETQRNKGNFPGRFSGRQFSNSRSEMNVSTLELGDSALYLCASSEQTSGSGGEQFFGPGTRLTVL.

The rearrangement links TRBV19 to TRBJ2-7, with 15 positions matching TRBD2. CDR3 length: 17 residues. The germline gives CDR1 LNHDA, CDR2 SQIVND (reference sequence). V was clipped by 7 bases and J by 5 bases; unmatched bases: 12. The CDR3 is CASKSGLAGGPSNEQYF. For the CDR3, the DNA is TGTGCCAGTAAATCCGGACTAGCGGGAGGGCCGTCCAACGAGCAGTACTTC.

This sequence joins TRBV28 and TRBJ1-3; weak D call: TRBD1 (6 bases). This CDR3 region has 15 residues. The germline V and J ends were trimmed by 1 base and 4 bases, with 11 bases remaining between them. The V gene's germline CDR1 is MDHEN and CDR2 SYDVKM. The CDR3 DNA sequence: TGTGCCAGCAGTTTATCCGGACAGCCGGGAAACACCATATATTTT. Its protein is CASSLSGQPGNTIYF.

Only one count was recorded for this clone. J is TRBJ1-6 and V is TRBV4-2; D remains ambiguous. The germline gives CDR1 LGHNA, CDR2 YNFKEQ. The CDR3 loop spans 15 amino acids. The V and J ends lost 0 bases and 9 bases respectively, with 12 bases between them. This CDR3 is CASSQDLADVSPLHF. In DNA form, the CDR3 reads TGTGCCAGCAGCCAAGATTTGGCAGATGTTTCACCCCTCCACTTT.

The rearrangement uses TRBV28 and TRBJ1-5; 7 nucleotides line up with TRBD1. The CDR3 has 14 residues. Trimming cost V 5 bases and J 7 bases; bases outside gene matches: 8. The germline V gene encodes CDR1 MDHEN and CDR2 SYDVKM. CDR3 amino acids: CASSPGQARQPQHF. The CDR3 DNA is TGTGCCAGCAGTCCCGGACAGGCACGACAGCCCCAGCATTTT. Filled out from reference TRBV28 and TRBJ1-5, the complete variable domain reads DVKVTQSSRYLVKRTGEKVFLECVQDMDHENMFWYRQDPGLGLRLIYFSYDVKMKEKGDIPEGYSVSREKKERFSLILESASTNQTSMYLCASSPGQARQPQHFGDGTRLSIL.

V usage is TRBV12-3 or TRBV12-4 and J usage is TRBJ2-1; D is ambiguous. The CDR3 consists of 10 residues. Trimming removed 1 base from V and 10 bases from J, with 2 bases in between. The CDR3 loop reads CASSLGEQFF. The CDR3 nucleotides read TGTGCCAGCAGTTTAGGGGAGCAGTTCTTC.